This T cell receptor beta chain was identified in a study of cytomegalovirus exposure and HLA in healthy donors. Primers: 60 Vbeta forward and 13 Jbeta reverse. Method: immunoSEQ multiplex PCR; TCRdb's copy keeps in-frame clones and lacks some. The sample holds around 53,000 clones. CDR1 is SGHVS and CDR2 is FNYEAQ in the germline V gene. The trim removed 0 bases at V and 1 base at J, leaving 5 bases unmatched. There are 17 residues in the CDR3. This clonotype was sampled from a woman in her thirties in good health and CMV-seropositive. The V call is TRBV7-6, the J call TRBJ2-2, with 7 bases that match TRBD1. The sample consisted of PBMCs. The CDR3 loop is CASSLAQTGLNTGELFF. DNA of the CDR3: TGTGCCAGCAGCTTAGCGCAGACAGGGCTGAACACCGGGGAGCTGTTTTTT.